This TCR beta chain derives from a study of T cells in Graves' hyperthyroidism and ophthalmopathy. Broader study findings: Blood held most thyroid clonotypes expanded above 0.001 frequency.

The investigators amplified TCR beta CDR3 regions from RNA transcripts. The HTBI primer set served for first-round RT-PCR of the TCR CDR3. Each CDR3 protein is one row after TCRdb ran MiXCR on the multiplex PCR reads. This sample carries approximately 330,000 distinct CDR3 sequences, 21% of them seen once, and the ten largest clones take over 40%. The table lists this clonotype with many counts. The target antigen is unknown. V shed 4 bases and J shed 4 bases, with 11 bases lying between them. Looked up from germline, CDR1 is SQVTM and CDR2 is ANQGSEA. The CDR3 length is 13 residues. Sequencing was carried out using blood. The receptor was isolated from a woman aged 45-65 years with Graves' hyperthyroidism. The gene calls are TRBV29-1 and TRBJ1-5, with D perhaps matching TRBD1 (6 bases). DNA of the CDR3: TGCAGCGTTGGGGGTCAGGGGAATCAGCCCCAGCATTTT. It yields the protein CSVGGQGNQPQHF.